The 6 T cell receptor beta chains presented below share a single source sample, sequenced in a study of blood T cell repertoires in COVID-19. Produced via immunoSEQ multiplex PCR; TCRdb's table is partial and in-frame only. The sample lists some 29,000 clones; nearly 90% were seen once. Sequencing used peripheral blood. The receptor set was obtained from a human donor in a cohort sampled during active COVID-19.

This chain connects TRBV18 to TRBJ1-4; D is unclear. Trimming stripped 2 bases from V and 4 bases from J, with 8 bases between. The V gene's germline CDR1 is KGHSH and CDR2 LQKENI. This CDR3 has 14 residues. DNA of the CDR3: TGTGCCAGCTCACCAGGTTTCGGTAATGAAAAACTGTTTTTT. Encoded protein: CASSPGFGNEKLFF. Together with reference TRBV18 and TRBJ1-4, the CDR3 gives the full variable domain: NAGVMQNPRHLVRRRGQEARLRCSPMKGHSHVYWYRQLPEEGLKFMVYLQKENIIDESGMPKERFSAEFPKEGPSILRIQQVVRGDSAAYFCASSPGFGNEKLFFGSGTQLSVL.

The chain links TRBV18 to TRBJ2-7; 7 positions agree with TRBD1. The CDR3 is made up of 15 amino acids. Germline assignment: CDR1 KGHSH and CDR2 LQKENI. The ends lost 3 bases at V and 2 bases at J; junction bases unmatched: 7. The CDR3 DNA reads TGTGCCAGCTCACCGCGACAGGGTCAGACCTACGAGCAGTACTTC. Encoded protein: CASSPRQGQTYEQYF.

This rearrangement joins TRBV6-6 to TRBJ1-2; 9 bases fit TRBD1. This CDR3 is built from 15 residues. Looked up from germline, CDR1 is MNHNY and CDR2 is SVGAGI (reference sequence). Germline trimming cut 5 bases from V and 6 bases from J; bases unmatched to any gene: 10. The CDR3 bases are TGTGCCAGCAGTCATACCCCGGGACAGGGTCATGGCTACACCTTC. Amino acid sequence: CASSHTPGQGHGYTF.

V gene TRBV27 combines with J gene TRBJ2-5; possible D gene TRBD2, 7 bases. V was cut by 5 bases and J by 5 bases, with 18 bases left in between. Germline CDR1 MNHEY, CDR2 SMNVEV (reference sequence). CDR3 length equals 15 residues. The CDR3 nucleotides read TGTGCCAGCAGTACCTATAGGGGGGGCCTGGAGACCCAGTACTTC. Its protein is CASSTYRGGLETQYF.

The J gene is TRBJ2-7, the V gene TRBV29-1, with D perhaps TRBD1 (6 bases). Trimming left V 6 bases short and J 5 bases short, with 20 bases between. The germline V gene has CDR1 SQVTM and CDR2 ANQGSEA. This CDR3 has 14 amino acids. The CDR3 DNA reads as TGCAGCGTAGAGACAGGTCTCTGGGATAACGAGCAGTACTTC. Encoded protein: CSVETGLWDNEQYF.

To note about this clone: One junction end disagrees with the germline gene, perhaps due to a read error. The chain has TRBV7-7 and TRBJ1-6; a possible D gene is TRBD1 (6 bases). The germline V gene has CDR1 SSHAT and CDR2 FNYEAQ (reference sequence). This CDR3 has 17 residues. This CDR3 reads CASSPQGHPPFNSPLHF. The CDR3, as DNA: TGTGCTAGCAGCCCACAGGGACACCCACCGTTTAATTCACCCCTCCACTTT.